The 6 T cell receptor beta chains given below trace back to one sample, sequenced in a study of T cells after yellow fever vaccination. TCRdb fed the 5' RACE reads into MiXCR, producing one record per CDR3 protein. The sample carries about 330,000 distinct CDR3 sequences, about 4% recorded once. The source was PBMCs, collected 5 days after the yellow fever booster vaccination. Receptor source: a man younger than 35 who received the YFV17D yellow fever vaccine.

The V gene is TRBV7-3, the J gene TRBJ1-1, with D possibly TRBD1 on 5 matching bases. From germline, CDR1 is SGHTA and CDR2 FQGTGA. V was clipped by 5 bases and J by 7 bases, with 14 bases between them. The length of the CDR3 is 13 residues. Here the CDR3 reads CASSQRAGSEAFF. As DNA, the CDR3 is TGTGCCAGCAGCCAAAGGGCAGGGAGTGAAGCTTTCTTT.

This chain joins TRBV24-1 and TRBJ1-5; D remains ambiguous. The CDR3 has 14 amino acids. Trimming pared 5 bases from V and 0 bases from J, leaving 7 bases between. From germline, CDR1 is KGHDR and CDR2 SFDVKD. The CDR3: CATSGRYSNQPQHF. CDR3 nucleotide sequence: TGTGCCACCAGTGGTCGGTATAGCAATCAGCCCCAGCATTTT.

The sample holds a few counts of this clonotype. The chain recombines TRBV5-1 with TRBJ2-3; 7 bases fit TRBD1. The CDR3 loop spans 13 amino acids. The V segment lost 6 bases and the J segment 3 bases; nucleotides outside the gene matches: 4. CDR1 and CDR2 (germline): SGHRS, YFSETQ. The CDR3 sequence is CASTTGVTDTQYF. In DNA, the CDR3 is TGCGCCAGCACTACAGGGGTTACAGATACGCAGTATTTT.

At least ten counts were recorded for this clonotype. The chain employs TRBV20-1 and TRBJ1-3; D remains unclear. Trimming stripped 6 bases from V and 2 bases from J, with 11 bases between. The CDR3 consists of 13 residues. Germline CDR1 DFQATT, CDR2 SNEGSKA (reference sequence). CDR3 nucleotides: TGCAGTGCCAGTGTCGGGGCTGGAAACACCATATATTTT. It yields the protein CSASVGAGNTIYF.

V gene TRBV5-1 combines with J gene TRBJ1-1; tentatively, D is TRBD1 (5 bases). Per the germline V gene, CDR1 is SGHRS and CDR2 is YFSETQ. The CDR3 is made up of 15 amino acids. V lost 4 bases and J 1 base, leaving 14 bases between the germline ends. The CDR3 DNA is TGCGCCAGCAGCATCTCCGGGGCCACGAACACTGAAGCTTTCTTT. Amino acid sequence: CASSISGATNTEAFF. Full variable domain (rest looked up from reference TRBV5-1 and TRBJ1-1): KAGVTQTPRYLIKTRGQQVTLSCSPISGHRSVSWYQQTPGQGLQFLFEYFSETQRNKGNFPGRFSGRQFSNSRSEMNVSTLELGDSALYLCASSISGATNTEAFFGQGTRLTVV.

The table lists this clonotype with many counts. The chain's CDR3 is CASSRDRGGEQFF. CDR3 nucleotides: TGCGCCAGCAGCCGGGACAGGGGAGGTGAGCAGTTCTTC. The chain has TRBV5-1 and TRBJ2-1; 10 nucleotides agree with TRBD1. The CDR3 consists of 13 residues. Germline loops: CDR1 SGHRS, CDR2 YFSETQ. Trimming cost V 4 bases and J 9 bases; bases outside gene matches: 4.